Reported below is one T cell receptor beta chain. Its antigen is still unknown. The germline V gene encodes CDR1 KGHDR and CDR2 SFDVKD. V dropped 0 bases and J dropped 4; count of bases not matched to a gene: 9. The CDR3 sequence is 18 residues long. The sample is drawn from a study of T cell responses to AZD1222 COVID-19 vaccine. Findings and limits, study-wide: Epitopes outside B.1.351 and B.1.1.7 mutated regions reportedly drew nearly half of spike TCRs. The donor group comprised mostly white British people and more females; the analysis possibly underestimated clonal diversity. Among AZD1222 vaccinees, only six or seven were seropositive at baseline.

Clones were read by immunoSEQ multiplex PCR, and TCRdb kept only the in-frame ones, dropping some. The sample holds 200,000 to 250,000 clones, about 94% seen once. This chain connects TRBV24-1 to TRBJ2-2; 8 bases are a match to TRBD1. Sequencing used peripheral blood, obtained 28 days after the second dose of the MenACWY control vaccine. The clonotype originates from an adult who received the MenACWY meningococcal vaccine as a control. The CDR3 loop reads CATSDLRGQGAGTGELFF. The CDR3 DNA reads TGTGCCACCAGTGATTTGCGGGGGCAGGGGGCAGGCACCGGGGAGCTGTTTTTT.